This TCR beta chain was sequenced in a study of cytomegalovirus exposure and HLA in healthy donors (dated by TCRdb to about 2017). Regarding the research as a whole: An earlier analysis of about 530 of the donors reported 276 Gb of sequence data and 100 million to 120 million unique TCR beta sequences obtained from 180 million or so T cells. The study aimed to test whether cataloging public T cell receptors could reveal signatures of past pathogen exposure. HLA typing covered class I and class II loci at four-digit resolution. An earlier analysis of 500 to 750 of the donors applied high-throughput TCR beta sequencing to assess whether each TCR beta V gene segment acted as functional or pseudogenic. An early release covering roughly 580 HLA-typed donors comprised about 320 gigabases of sequencing data and around 86 million unique TCR sequences. The study profiled the T cell repertoires of 550 to 700 subjects by immunosequencing and related them to cytomegalovirus serostatus. The later analysis used no new phenotypic data to find candidate immune exposures, relying instead on TCR beta sequences and their occurrence across donors. Genome-wide SNP genotypes for about 65% of the 666 donors were used in a later genetic analysis, which treated that subset as a discovery cohort. Alongside the repertoire data, information on donor age, sex, ethnicity and CMV serostatus was compiled. Besides the first cohort of more than 650 subjects, a separate validation cohort made up of 120 different subjects was used. A later analysis re-examined previously published TCR beta repertoires from just over 650 donors and added high-resolution HLA genotyping to investigate patterns of TCR occurrence. Of the 300 to 450 genotyped donors, over 70% fell in the genetic ancestry cluster associated with self-reported Caucasian donors. High-throughput TCR immunosequencing, statistical association of individual TCRs with disease status, and machine learning were combined to predict cytomegalovirus infection status. Because of strong linkage in the cohort, four to six DR-DQ haplotypes were treated as single units for association and clustering. Typing coverage varied by locus: roughly 629-640 donors for A, B, C, DRB1 and DQB1; approximately 500 for DQA1; around 570 for DPA1; roughly 450 for DPB1. Every repertoire in the discovery cohort had been generated on one and the same sequencing platform. Across about 380 genotyped donors of the cohort, an average of roughly 200,000 unique TCR beta nucleotide sequences per donor were sequenced, and approximately 17% of those sequences were non-productive.

Library method: the immunoSEQ multiplex PCR assay. The multiplex PCR relied on a mix of 60 forward primers for TCR Vbeta segments and 13 reverse primers for TCR Jbeta segments. A multiplex PCR assay on genomic DNA amplified the CDR3 region of rearranged TCR beta genes. Amplified TCR beta libraries were sequenced as 87-base-pair reads on the Illumina HiSeq System. The authors processed their data as follows. A later analysis tallied 75 million to 85 million unique TCR beta chains across the 666 repertoires, and 10 million to 11 million of those chains were shared by two or more donors. To remove PCR and sequencing errors, raw reads were error-corrected and collapsed into unique sequences using a nearest-neighbor algorithm that merged closely related sequences. CDR3 sequences were aligned to IMGT reference sequences to assign V, D and J gene segments. For a sequence to be retained, at least a six-nucleotide match to both a V gene segment and a J gene segment was required. Rearrangements were called productive when the CDR3 lacked stop codons and stayed in frame with V and J; all others were non-productive. CDR3 was defined according to IMGT convention as the region running from the second conserved V-encoded cysteine to the conserved J-encoded phenylalanine. In an earlier analysis of approximately 500 of the donors, sequences lacking an unambiguous match to a single V gene segment were excluded. In an earlier analysis of approximately 550 of the donors, V segments were called functional above 56.7% productive rearrangements and were called segregating when the between-donor standard deviation exceeded 5%. A statistical classification framework was built to diagnose cytomegalovirus status from the catalog of TCR beta chain sequences. A later analysis assigned V and J genes by comparing TCR nucleotide sequences with IMGT/GENE-DB human TR gene sequences. In a later analysis, CDR3 sequences and most-parsimonious VDJ recombination scenarios were assigned using the TCRdist pipeline. A later analysis defined each TCR beta chain by its CDR3 amino acid sequence plus V-gene family, and excluded reads lacking a unique V-gene family. In a later analysis, approximately 590 highly shared, low-generation-probability nucleotide sequences were removed to address suspected cross-contamination and a sequencing artifact. A later analysis calculated a clonal expansion index for each public chain from normalized within-repertoire ranks of inferred template counts. A later analysis computed generation probabilities with a VDJ recombination model fitted to out-of-frame rearrangements, and checked the results against IGoR. A later analysis scored TCR-TCR, TCR-HLA and TCR-CMV co-occurrence with hypergeometric tests, applying a repertoire-size bias correction to TCR pairs. To estimate false discovery rates, a later analysis permuted the HLA or CMV assignments 20 times. In a later analysis, co-occurring TCRs were grouped with DBSCAN, and TCRdist sequence similarity was added when clustering was performed within HLA-allele-positive subsets. Repertoires with fewer than 30,000 or more than 120,000 public chains, plus five repertoires with anomalous nucleotide sharing, were excluded from co-occurrence clustering. Held by TCRdb, this immuneACCESS table contains in-frame sequences only and omits some clones. Under half of the omission traces to an unresolved V gene where checked; the cause of the rest is unknown. V and J calls and clone size are as listed in that table; D and trimming were resolved from the DNA. A total of 90,000 to 110,000 clones appear in this sample, approximately 69% of them only once. Clones ranked in the top ten supply around 3.5% of the sample.

At the junction V is shortened by 4 bases and J by 2 bases; bases outside the gene matches: 6. Via the germline V gene, CDR1 is MGHRA and CDR2 YSYEKL. Measured from the cysteine to the phenylalanine, the CDR3 is 16 residues long. Only the CDR3 part of the read is kept: 48 bases, read in frame from the first base. The cohort was made up of hundreds of healthy bone marrow donors. All cohort members were sampled while nominally healthy, although unrecorded immune exposures were likely present. The donor was CMV seronegative and belonged to the group of 352 seronegative cohort members. Every donor gave a peripheral blood sample, and the peripheral blood mononuclear cells from that sample were used for TCR beta sequencing. The Qiagen DNeasy Blood Extraction Kit was used to extract genomic DNA from the blood cell samples. Points on this clone: The antigen this receptor binds is unknown. It has no much larger one-base neighbor in the sample; base qualities were not kept.

On the study overall, not on this receptor specifically: Because some donors lacked HLA typing at each locus, the association tests relied only on the typed subset. Most TCR sequences were observed very rarely across donors, whereas some public TCRs were present in many individuals. Linkage disequilibrium might explain the correlated functional status among segregating V segments, but an unknown experimental factor could not be ruled out. According to a later analysis, parvovirus B19, influenza, CMV and Epstein-Barr virus appeared linked to several top co-occurrence clusters. In both the original and validation cohorts, the classifier was reported to diagnose cytomegalovirus status with high specificity and sensitivity. This cohort had only TCR beta chains sequenced, and the lack of alpha or paired-chain data limited which features could be detected. Specific HLA alleles were associated with some 15,000 TCR beta sequences at a false discovery rate of 0.05 in a later analysis. An earlier analysis of 450 to 750 of the donors showed that most TCR beta V segments appeared in productive rearrangements either about 87% or about 30% of the time, which broadly matched IMGT annotations. The presence/absence analyses assumed that sequencing depth was roughly uniform across donors, and that assumption may not be true. Seventeen rarely observed V segments, including chromosome 9 orphons, were excluded from the earlier analysis of almost 600 of the donors because counts were too low. Some IMGT-functional V segments, including TRBV6-2 and TRBV6-3, could not be told apart with the 87-base-pair reads, so those segments were excluded. In vitro tests confirmed that three of the cytomegalovirus-associated TCR beta chains recognize cytomegalovirus antigens. A later genetic analysis associated a missense DCLRE1C variant with V-gene and J-gene trimming of TCR beta chains, and an independent cohort replicated the association. A later analysis found that HLA-associated TCR beta chains were more clonally expanded and had lower generation probabilities than equally common non-associated chains. According to a later analysis, TCR association rates differed among HLA loci, with DRB1 alleles showing the most associated TCRs and HLA-C alleles showing the fewest. A further reported finding was that TCR beta sequences accurately predicted the HLA-A and HLA-B alleles for most subjects in the first cohort. Assigning TCR associations to individual alleles was difficult when HLA alleles, especially DR and DQ, strongly co-occurred. A group of highly shared sequence variants was considered likely to be a technical artifact of the sequencing pipeline. According to the authors, the approach could potentially be generalized to other disease states and immunological phenotypes. According to a later analysis, most CMV-associated TCR beta chains appeared to be HLA-restricted, and the HLA associations seemed to be driven largely by CMV exposure. Immune exposure information for the cohort was limited to CMV serostatus. In the study, about 150 TCR beta chains were listed as associated with cytomegalovirus. Compared with the approximately 670-donor mean, donors in an Asian-associated ancestry cluster had fewer N-insertions in productive TCRs, according to a later genetic analysis.

Sequencing input: PBMCs. This sequence uses TRBV4-1 and TRBJ2-3; TRBD1 agrees with 10 junctional bases. This TCR was sampled from a man aged 25 to 45 in good health and CMV-seronegative. The sequenced DNA: TGCGCCAGCAGCCGTAAGGGACAGGGGACCACAGATACGCAGTATTTT. This yields the protein CASSRKGQGTTDTQYF.